Listed below are T cell receptor beta chains from one sample, sequenced in a study of OX40 agonist ivuxolimab in advanced cancers. Here immunoSEQ multiplex PCR was the method, and the copy in TCRdb shows in-frame clones only, minus some. The top ten clones hold 2% to 3% of a sample with tens of thousands of clones, 80% to 90% of them seen once. The sample here was CD4+ or CD8+ T cells sorted from blood, taken in a trial of the OX40 agonist ivuxolimab. These receptors originate from an adult with an advanced solid tumor such as melanoma, head and neck, liver or kidney cancer. Each CDR3 is given with its conserved first and last residue. A D gene is named only where the DNA matches it firmly. Only part of the rows carry a size: once, few, many, or a class if the clone is expanded.

14	TRBV5-1	TRBJ1-4	NA	NA	TGCGCCAGCAGCTTTCTGAGTGGCGATGAAAAACTGTTTTTT	CASSFLSGDEKLFF
17	TRBV6-1	TRBJ2-3	TRBD1	NA	TGTGCCAGCAGTGCTCGACAGGGCGGAGGTAGCACAGATACGCAGTATTTT	CASSARQGGGSTDTQYF
15	TRBV6-1	TRBJ1-1	NA	few	TGTGCCAGCAGTGAAGGGCTAAGGGTGGACACTGAAGCTTTCTTT	CASSEGLRVDTEAFF
12	TRBV6-5	TRBJ1-2	NA	NA	TGTGCCAGCAGTAGGGACCTCTATGGCTACACCTTC	CASSRDLYGYTF
15	TRBV6-1	TRBJ2-7	NA	NA	TGTGCCAGCACTGTGGGAGACACACAAGGACGTGAGCAGTACTTC	CASTVGDTQGREQYF
16	TRBV5-1	TRBJ2-1	TRBD2	NA	TGCGCCAGCAGCTTGGGGCGGGGGGGCCACTACAATGAGCAGTTCTTC	CASSLGRGGHYNEQFF
12	TRBV6-1	TRBJ2-5	TRBD2	NA	TGTGCCAGCCGGGGGGGCGCCGAGACCCAGTACTTC	CASRGGAETQYF
11	TRBV12-5	TRBJ2-1	NA	NA	TGTGCTAGTGCCACCTACAATGAGCAGTTCTTC	CASATYNEQFF
14	TRBV16	TRBJ1-1	NA	few	TGTGCCAGCAGCCAAAGGGGATCGGGGACTGAAGCTTTCTTT	CASSQRGSGTEAFF
13	TRBV7-6	TRBJ2-3	NA	NA	TGTGCCAGCGGCCGGGATAGCACAGATACGCAGTATTTT	CASGRDSTDTQYF
17	TRBV7-9	TRBJ1-4	TRBD1	NA	TGTGCCAGCAGCTTAGGGGCAGGGGGGGCGAGGACTGAAAAACTGTTTTTT	CASSLGAGGARTEKLFF